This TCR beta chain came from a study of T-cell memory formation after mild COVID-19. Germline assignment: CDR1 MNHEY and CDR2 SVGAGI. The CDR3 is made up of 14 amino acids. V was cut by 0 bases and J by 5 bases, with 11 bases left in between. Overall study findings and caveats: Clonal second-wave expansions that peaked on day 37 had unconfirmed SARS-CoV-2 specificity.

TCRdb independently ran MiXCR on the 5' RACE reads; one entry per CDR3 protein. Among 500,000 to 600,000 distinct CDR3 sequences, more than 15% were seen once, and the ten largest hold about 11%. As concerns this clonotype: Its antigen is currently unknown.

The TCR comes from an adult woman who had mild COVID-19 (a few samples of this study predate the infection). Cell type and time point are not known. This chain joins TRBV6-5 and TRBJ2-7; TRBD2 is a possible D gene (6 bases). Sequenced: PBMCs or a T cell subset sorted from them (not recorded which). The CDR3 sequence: CASSYSEGRHEQYF. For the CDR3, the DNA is TGTGCCAGCAGTTACTCGGAGGGGAGGCACGAGCAGTACTTC.